A single sample gave rise to the 3 T cell receptor beta chains below, sequenced in a study of T cell repertoires in cytomegalovirus infection. Their specific antigens are unknown. In TCRdb, the reads were re-called with MiXCR into one record per CDR3 protein. The sample yields about 830,000 distinct CDR3 sequences, approximately 32% seen once. The specimen comprised cultured CD8+ T cells from PBMCs, sampled from culture after CMV antigen stimulation. These receptors were taken from a human donor in good health (CMV status not recorded). Some clones in this sample may be carry-over from other donors' samples.

In this sample, this clonotype turned up a few times. The gene calls are TRBV10-3 and TRBJ2-1; no definite D call. Germline values: CDR1 ENHRY, CDR2 SYGVKD. V was shortened by 6 bases and J by 0 bases, with 12 bases between the two germline ends. CDR3 length equals 15 residues. This chain's CDR3 is CAIRPAESSYNEQFF. The DNA of the CDR3 is TGTGCCATCAGACCGGCCGAGAGCTCCTACAATGAGCAGTTCTTC.

This clonotype was seen many times. The rearrangement uses TRBV7-2 and TRBJ1-1; D remains ambiguous. With 1 base removed from V and 5 bases from J, the gap between germline ends came to 17 bases. Germline V gene lookup returns CDR1 SGHTA and CDR2 FQGNSA. This CDR3 comprises 16 residues. The CDR3 loop reads CASSLVSLPRGTEAFF. The CDR3 nucleotides are TGTGCCAGCAGCTTAGTTTCACTGCCCCGAGGGACTGAAGCTTTCTTT.

V is TRBV9 and J is TRBJ2-1; 8 nucleotides line up with TRBD2. The CDR3 sequence is 17 residues long. Germline V CDR1 and CDR2: SGDLS, YYNGEE. With 4 bases clipped from V and 11 bases from J, the junction kept 20 bases outside the gene matches. CDR3 bases: TGTGCCAGCAGCCCCCCGGGGGGGAGCGGGGCCCTGGGTAAGCAGTTCTTC. This sequence encodes CASSPPGGSGALGKQFF.